This T cell receptor (beta chain) was identified during a study of post-analysis software for immune sequencing data. Included in the TCR beta cDNA libraries were unique molecular identifiers. Via MiXCR, TCRdb re-called the PCR reads, giving one row per CDR3 protein. Here the sample spans 150,000 to 200,000 distinct CDR3 sequences, roughly 35% being singletons. The CDR3 extends over 16 amino acids. On this clonotype: A junction boundary mismatches the germline segment, possibly from a read error.

The specimen was blood, collected after autologous hematopoietic stem cell transplantation. This receptor was obtained from a girl aged 10 to 17 with multiple sclerosis. This rearrangement joins TRBV12-3 or TRBV12-4 to TRBJ2-3; 8 bases map to TRBD2. The CDR3 loop is CASRFQAGASTDTEYF. CDR3 DNA sequence: TGTGCCAGCAGATTCCAAGCGGGGGCTAGCACAGATACGGAGTATTTT.